This entry features one TCR beta chain sequence. The data are from a study of identifying expanded T cells in peripheral blood. CDR1 and CDR2 (germline): SGHTS, YDEGEE. V dropped 0 bases and J dropped 8 bases, with 11 bases sitting between them. This CDR3 is 13 amino acids long. The method was immunoSEQ multiplex PCR; TCRdb's version includes in-frame clones alone and lacks a portion of them. The sample records approximately 110,000 clones, around 90% being singletons. Source material: blood. The V gene is TRBV5-8, the J gene TRBJ1-1; D call uncertain. This TCR was recovered from a person aged 18 to 70 in good health. CDR3 nucleotides: TGTGCCAGCAGCTTGGAACGGAGCACCGAAGCTTTCTTT. It codes for CASSLERSTEAFF.